This T cell receptor (beta chain) was recovered during a study of blood T cell repertoires in COVID-19. Study at large: Acute-phase and convalescent COVID-19 samples originated in the United States, Italy and Spain. PBMCs, B-cell-depleted T cells, or T cells were the source of the cDNA or gDNA that made up the material.

Germline assignment: CDR1 SGHDN and CDR2 FVKESK. V gave up 0 bases and J gave up 0 bases, with 11 bases separating them. There are 16 residues in the CDR3. The authors' processing: Amplifying reference gene primers gave estimates of nucleated cell counts. Clones were read by immunoSEQ multiplex PCR, and TCRdb kept only the in-frame ones, dropping some. V, J and clone size reflect that table, while D and trimming were determined from the DNA. The table records tens of thousands of clones, approximately 86% of them present only once. Sequences were obtained from peripheral blood. The chain recombines TRBV14 with TRBJ2-5; no reliable D call. This receptor was identified in an elderly woman with active or convalescent COVID-19. CDR3 residues: CASSQDLGQYQETQYF. As DNA, the CDR3 is TGTGCCAGCAGCCAAGATCTTGGGCAGTACCAAGAGACCCAGTACTTC.